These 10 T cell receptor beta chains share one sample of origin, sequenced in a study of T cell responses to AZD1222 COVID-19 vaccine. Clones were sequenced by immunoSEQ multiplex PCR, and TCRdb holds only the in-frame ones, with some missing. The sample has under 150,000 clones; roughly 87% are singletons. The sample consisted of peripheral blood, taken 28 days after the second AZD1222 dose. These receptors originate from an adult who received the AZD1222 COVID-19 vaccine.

In DNA, the CDR3 is TGCGCCAGCAGCCAAGGCAGGCTCCTAGAGACCCAGTACTTC. It is translated as CASSQGRLLETQYF. The chain couples TRBV4-3 to TRBJ2-5; no clear D gene. V was shortened by 1 base and J by 4 bases, with 10 bases between the two germline ends. Germline V lookup: CDR1 LGHNA, CDR2 YSLEER. The CDR3 has 14 amino acids.

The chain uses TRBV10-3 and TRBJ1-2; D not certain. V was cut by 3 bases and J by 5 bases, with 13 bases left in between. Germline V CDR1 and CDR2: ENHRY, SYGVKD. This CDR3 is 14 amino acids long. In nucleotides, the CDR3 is TGTGCCATCAGTGATGGCCCGGCGGAGTATGGCTACACCTTC. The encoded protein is CAISDGPAEYGYTF.

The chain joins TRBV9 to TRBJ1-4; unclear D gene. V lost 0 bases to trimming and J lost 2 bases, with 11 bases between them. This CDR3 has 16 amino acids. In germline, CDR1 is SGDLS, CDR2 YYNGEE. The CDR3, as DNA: TGTGCCAGCAGCGTAGACCCGGGTCCCACTAATGAAAAACTGTTTTTT. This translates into CASSVDPGPTNEKLFF. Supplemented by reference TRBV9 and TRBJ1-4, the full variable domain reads DSGVTQTPKHLITATGQRVTLRCSPRSGDLSVYWYQQSLDQGLQFLIQYYNGEERAKGNILERFSAQQFPDLHSELNLSSLELGDSALYFCASSVDPGPTNEKLFFGSGTQLSVL.

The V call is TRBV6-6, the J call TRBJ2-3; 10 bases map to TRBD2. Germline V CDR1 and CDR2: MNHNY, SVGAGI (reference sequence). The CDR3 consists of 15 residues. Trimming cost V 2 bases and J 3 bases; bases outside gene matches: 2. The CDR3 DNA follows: TGTGCCAGCAGTTACGAGCGGGGGGGAACAGATACGCAGTATTTT. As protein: CASSYERGGTDTQYF.

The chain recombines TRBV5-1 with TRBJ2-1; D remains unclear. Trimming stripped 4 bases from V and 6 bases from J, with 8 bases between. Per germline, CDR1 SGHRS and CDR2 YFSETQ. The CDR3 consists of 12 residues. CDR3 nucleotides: TGCGCCAGCAGCCTGGAAGGCAATGAGCAGTTCTTC. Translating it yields CASSLEGNEQFF. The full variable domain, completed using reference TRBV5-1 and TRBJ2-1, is KAGVTQTPRYLIKTRGQQVTLSCSPISGHRSVSWYQQTPGQGLQFLFEYFSETQRNKGNFPGRFSGRQFSNSRSEMNVSTLELGDSALYLCASSLEGNEQFFGPGTRLTVL.

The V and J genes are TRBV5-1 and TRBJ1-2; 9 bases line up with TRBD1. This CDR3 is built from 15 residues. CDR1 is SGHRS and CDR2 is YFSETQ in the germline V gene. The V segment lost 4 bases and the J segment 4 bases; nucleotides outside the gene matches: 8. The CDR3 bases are TGCGCCAGCAGCCCCGGGACAGGGAAAGGCTATGGCTACACCTTC. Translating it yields CASSPGTGKGYGYTF.

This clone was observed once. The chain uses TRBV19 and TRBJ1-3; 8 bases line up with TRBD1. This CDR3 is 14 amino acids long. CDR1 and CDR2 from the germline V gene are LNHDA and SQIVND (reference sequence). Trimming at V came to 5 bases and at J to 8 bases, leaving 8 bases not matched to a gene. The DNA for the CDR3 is TGTGCCAGTAGTCCTCGGACAGGGCGGGACACCATATATTTT. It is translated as CASSPRTGRDTIYF.

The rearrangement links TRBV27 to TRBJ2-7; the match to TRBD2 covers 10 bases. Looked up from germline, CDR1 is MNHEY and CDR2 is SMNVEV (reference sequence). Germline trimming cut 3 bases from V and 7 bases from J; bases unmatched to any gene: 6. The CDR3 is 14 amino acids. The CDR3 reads CASSLASGSGEQYF. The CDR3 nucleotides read TGTGCCAGCAGTTTGGCTAGCGGGAGTGGGGAGCAGTACTTC.

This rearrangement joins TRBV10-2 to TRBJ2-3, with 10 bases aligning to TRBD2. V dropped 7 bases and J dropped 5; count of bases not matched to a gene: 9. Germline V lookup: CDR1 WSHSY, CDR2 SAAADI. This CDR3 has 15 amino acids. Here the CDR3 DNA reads TGCGCCAGCAATAGAGCGGGAGGGCCGAAAGATACGCAGTATTTT. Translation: CASNRAGGPKDTQYF.

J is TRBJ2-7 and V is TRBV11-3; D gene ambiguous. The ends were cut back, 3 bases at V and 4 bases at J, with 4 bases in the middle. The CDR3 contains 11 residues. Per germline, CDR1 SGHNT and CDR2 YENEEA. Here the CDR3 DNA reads TGTGCCAGCAGCTTTGATTACGAGCAGTACTTC. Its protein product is CASSFDYEQYF.